This TCR beta chain derives from a study of identical twins. CDR3 size: 15 residues. Germline CDR1 is SGHRS and CDR2 is YFSETQ. Unmatched junction bases numbered 9, after V lost 5 bases and J lost 5 bases. TCRdb reanalysed the 5' RACE reads using MiXCR and keeps one entry per CDR3 protein. Altogether approximately 700,000 distinct CDR3 sequences are present, about 20% being singletons, with the ten largest covering about 12%. These data were also reused for a study on T cells expressing NK-cell markers. This second report adds: HCMV serostatus: most of the eight sequenced donors positive, one negative.

The receptor was isolated from a woman between 18 and 30 years old in good health. The gene calls are TRBV5-1 and TRBJ1-1; 10 bases line up with TRBD1. The specimen was PBMCs. CDR3 DNA sequence: TGCGCCAGCAGAGTCGGACAGGGGGGATTAACTGAAGCTTTCTTT. Encoded protein: CASRVGQGGLTEAFF.